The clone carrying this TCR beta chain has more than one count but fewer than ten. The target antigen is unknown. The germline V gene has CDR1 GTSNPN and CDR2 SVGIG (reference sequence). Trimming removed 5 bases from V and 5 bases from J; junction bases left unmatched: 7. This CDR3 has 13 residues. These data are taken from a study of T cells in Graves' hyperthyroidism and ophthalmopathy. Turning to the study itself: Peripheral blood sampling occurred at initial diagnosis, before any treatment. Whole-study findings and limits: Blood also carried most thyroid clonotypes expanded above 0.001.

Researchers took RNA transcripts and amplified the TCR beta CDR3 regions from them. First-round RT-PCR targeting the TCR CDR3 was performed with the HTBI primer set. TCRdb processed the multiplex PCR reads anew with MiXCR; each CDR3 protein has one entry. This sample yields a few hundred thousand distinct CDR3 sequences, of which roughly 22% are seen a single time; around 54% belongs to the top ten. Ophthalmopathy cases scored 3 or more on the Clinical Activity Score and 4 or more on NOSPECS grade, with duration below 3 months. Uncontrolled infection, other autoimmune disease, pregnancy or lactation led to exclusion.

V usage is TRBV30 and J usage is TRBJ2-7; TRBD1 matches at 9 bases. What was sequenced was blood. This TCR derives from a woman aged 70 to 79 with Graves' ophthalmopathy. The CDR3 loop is CAWGGQGLNEQYF. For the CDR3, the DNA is TGTGCCTGGGGCGGACAGGGGCTGAACGAGCAGTACTTC.